A selection of T cell receptor beta chains follows, all from one sample in a study of cytomegalovirus exposure and HLA in healthy donors. Sequencing used immunoSEQ multiplex PCR; TCRdb keeps in-frame clones, though not all of them. The profile covers approximately 220,000 clones, with almost 80% appearing a single time and around 1.9% taken by the ten largest. The sample taken for sequencing was PBMCs. These receptors were obtained from a male donor in good health and CMV-seronegative. Both conserved end residues are trimmed from each CDR3. Fields, in order: CDR3 protein, CDR3 length, V gene, D gene, J gene. D genes are given only for firm matches.

ASSFSGRLETQY 12 TRBV28 - TRBJ2-5
ASSPWGAGGPNEQY 14 TRBV5-1 TRBD1 TRBJ2-7
ASSQEEQAGGSLNEQF 16 TRBV4-3 TRBD2 TRBJ2-1
ASSLLAGKWSGTDTQY 16 TRBV7-9 TRBD2 TRBJ2-3
ASSPYTTGELF 11 TRBV7-8 - TRBJ2-2
ASQTGANTEAF 11 TRBV27 TRBD1 TRBJ1-1
ASRPRLEGHSPLH 13 TRBV6-1 - TRBJ1-6
ASSPVAGGGEQY 12 TRBV5-1 TRBD2 TRBJ2-7
ASSLTRGYT 9 TRBV28 - TRBJ1-2
ASCNRDRDYEQY 12 TRBV5-4 TRBD1 TRBJ2-7
ASSYSRGGATGELF 14 TRBV6-6 - TRBJ2-2
AISETGADTEAF 12 TRBV10-3 TRBD1 TRBJ1-1
ASSFPYGGQETQY 13 TRBV28 - TRBJ2-5
ASSSGEGYGYT 11 TRBV28 - TRBJ1-2
AWKGGNSNQPQH 12 TRBV30 - TRBJ1-5
ASSLQAGGAWTEAF 14 TRBV7-3 TRBD1 TRBJ1-1
ASSQEGGLAGDNEQF 15 TRBV4-1 TRBD2 TRBJ2-1
ASSFRRGDVEKLF 13 TRBV28 - TRBJ1-4
ASSSGNTGELF 11 TRBV7-3 - TRBJ2-2
ASSRATGSGNTIY 13 TRBV4-3 - TRBJ1-3
ASSLGGGRAGGNIQY 15 TRBV13 TRBD2 TRBJ2-4
ASSLNGRALSHEQY 14 TRBV7-3 TRBD2 TRBJ2-7
ATSVAGADSSQY 12 TRBV15 TRBD2 TRBJ2-3
AWSKGAFTVTEAF 13 TRBV30 TRBD1 TRBJ1-1
ASSYQGPSNEQF 12 TRBV2 - TRBJ2-1
ASSSITGTVYEQF 13 TRBV7-9 TRBD1 TRBJ2-1
ASSVDPAQGSPLH 13 TRBV9 - TRBJ1-6
ASSLGSLKPYEQY 13 TRBV28 - TRBJ2-7
ASSLRDRGGYT 11 TRBV27 TRBD1 TRBJ1-2
ASRGVPGQGHHGLLGELF 18 TRBV2 TRBD1 TRBJ2-2
ASSLGGTSGREVLNEQF 17 TRBV5-1 TRBD2 TRBJ2-1
ASSDSGNRSYEQY 13 TRBV6-4 - TRBJ2-7
ASSYKLQETQY 11 TRBV6-5 - TRBJ2-5
ASTQNTGELF 10 TRBV5-1 - TRBJ2-2
ASSLTRTEAF 10 TRBV7-8 - TRBJ1-1
ATSRGRLASGDEQF 14 TRBV15 TRBD2 TRBJ2-1
ASRGGDKKVGYGYT 14 TRBV7-9 TRBD1 TRBJ1-2
ASSTPTTNYGYT 12 TRBV6-1 - TRBJ1-2
ASSSLDEQY 9 TRBV28 - -
ASSSTGTGNTIY 12 TRBV6-6 - TRBJ1-3
ASSLDRANQPQH 12 TRBV18 TRBD1 TRBJ1-5
ASSIGEGGSTDTQY 14 TRBV19 TRBD2 TRBJ2-3
ASSQESGGTHLYNEQF 16 TRBV4-3 - TRBJ2-1
ASGIRQGPYNEQF 13 TRBV2 TRBD1 TRBJ2-1
ASSPSLGGSYNEQF 14 TRBV18 - TRBJ2-1
SKGTGYNEQF 10 TRBV29-1 TRBD1 TRBJ2-1
ASSLALAGSGELF 13 TRBV5-1 - TRBJ2-2
ASSVAATGGPYEQY 14 TRBV9 - TRBJ2-7
ASSLVETNEKLF 12 TRBV7-2 - TRBJ1-4
ASSRQGGTETQY 12 TRBV4-1 - TRBJ2-5
ASSYQGTNGYT 11 TRBV6-5 - TRBJ1-2
ASSLATGKLETQY 13 TRBV7-9 - TRBJ2-5
ASKLGTSGPSPYEQY 15 TRBV28 TRBD2 TRBJ2-7